The clone carrying this TCR beta chain has a single count. The protocol was immunoSEQ multiplex PCR, while the TCRdb copy is restricted to in-frame clones and leaves out a portion. The data show tens of thousands of clones, about nine tenths seen once. This specimen belongs to a study of technical replicates of blood from a handful of donors. CDR3 length equals 14 residues. V lost 7 bases, J lost 4 bases, and 5 bases stayed unmatched. The germline gives CDR1 MNHNY, CDR2 SVGAGI (reference sequence). J is TRBJ2-5 and V is TRBV6-6; 11 nucleotides align to TRBD2. This receptor was obtained from a human donor in good health. Some clones in this sample may be carry-over from other donors' samples. Sequenced input: T cells isolated from PBMCs. In nucleotides, the CDR3 is TGTGCCAGCAAGGGTAGCGGGGGGGGAGAGACCCAGTACTTC. Translated: CASKGSGGGETQYF.